This TCR beta chain is drawn from a study of T cell clones after liver transplantation. This CDR3 contains 15 residues. In germline, CDR1 is MNHEY, CDR2 SVGAGI. Trimming took off 2 bases at V and 2 bases at J, with 13 bases between the two ends. Produced via immunoSEQ multiplex PCR; TCRdb's table is partial and in-frame only. The top ten hold under 15% of the sample, which has under 55,000 clones, around 85% seen once. The sequence was obtained from a human patient who received a liver transplant. The graft donor may account for some of the T cells. The V and J genes are TRBV6-5 and TRBJ2-7, with D tentatively TRBD2 (5 bases). The material sequenced was CD8+ T cells from blood, taken 12 months after liver transplant. This CDR3 is CASSYGVYGTYEQYF. Written as DNA, the CDR3 is TGTGCCAGCAGTTACGGGGTGTACGGGACCTACGAGCAGTACTTC.